A single T cell receptor (beta chain) is shown here with its context. As yet, its antigen is unknown. This entry is derived from a study of identical twins. Study outcomes and limitations: With beta out-of-frame sequences, excess sharing by twins was weaker.

CDR3 size: 15 residues. With V trimmed by 2 bases and J by 6 bases, 4 bases remained unmatched. Germline values: CDR1 SGHRS, CDR2 YFSETQ. Template switching added a universal primer site, and cDNA bore unique molecular identifiers. Each CDR3 protein is one row after TCRdb ran MiXCR on the 5' RACE reads. There are roughly 630,000 distinct CDR3 sequences in the sample; about 7.1% occur only once, and roughly 1.6% lies in the top ten. These same data were also listed under a study on yellow fever vaccine responses in identical twins.

The sequencing input was PBMCs. The source of this sequence is a woman aged 18-29 years in good health. The chain couples TRBV5-1 to TRBJ2-2; 10 nucleotides agree with TRBD1. The CDR3 bases are TGCGCCAGCAGCTTACCCGGGACAGGGGCCGGGGAGCTGTTTTTT. It yields the protein CASSLPGTGAGELFF. Full variable domain (rest looked up from reference TRBV5-1 and TRBJ2-2): KAGVTQTPRYLIKTRGQQVTLSCSPISGHRSVSWYQQTPGQGLQFLFEYFSETQRNKGNFPGRFSGRQFSNSRSEMNVSTLELGDSALYLCASSLPGTGAGELFFGEGSRLTVL.